This TCR beta chain emerged from a study of radiation and T cells in renal cell carcinoma. Produced via immunoSEQ multiplex PCR; TCRdb's table is partial and in-frame only. The sample lists 150,000 to 160,000 clones; roughly 87% were seen once. Time point here: blood 2 weeks post-SBRT. The treatment is: 15 Gy SBRT to primary tumor, nephrectomy 4 weeks later. Trimming removed 1 base at V and 2 bases at J, with 10 bases between. The CDR3 consists of 15 residues. Germline V gene sequence: CDR1 MNHNY, CDR2 SVGAGI (reference sequence). V usage is TRBV6-6 and J usage is TRBJ2-3; D might be TRBD1 (6 bases). The sample consisted of blood, taken from a patient whose treatment included radiotherapy and nephrectomy. The clonotype comes from a woman aged 45-65 years with renal cell carcinoma. CDR3 protein: CASSYFPGVTDTQYF. DNA for the CDR3: TGTGCCAGCAGTTACTTCCCAGGGGTCACAGATACGCAGTATTTT.